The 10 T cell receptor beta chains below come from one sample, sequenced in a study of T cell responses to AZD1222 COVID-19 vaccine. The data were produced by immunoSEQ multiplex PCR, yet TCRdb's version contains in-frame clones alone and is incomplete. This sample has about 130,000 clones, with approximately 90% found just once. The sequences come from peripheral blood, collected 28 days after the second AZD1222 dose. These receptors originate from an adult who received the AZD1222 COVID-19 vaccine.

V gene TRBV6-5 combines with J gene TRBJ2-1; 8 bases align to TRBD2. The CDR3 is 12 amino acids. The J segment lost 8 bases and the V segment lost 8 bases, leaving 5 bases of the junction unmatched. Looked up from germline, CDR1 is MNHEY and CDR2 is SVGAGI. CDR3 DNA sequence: TGTGCCAGCGCGACTAGCGATTATGAGCAGTTCTTC. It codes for CASATSDYEQFF.

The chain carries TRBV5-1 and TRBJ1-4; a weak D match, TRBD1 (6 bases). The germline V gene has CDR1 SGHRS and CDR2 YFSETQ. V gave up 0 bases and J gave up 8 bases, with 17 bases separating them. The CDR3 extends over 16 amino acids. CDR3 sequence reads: CASSLAVRGPGEKLFF. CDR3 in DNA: TGCGCCAGCAGCTTGGCCGTACGGGGGCCGGGGGAAAAACTGTTTTTT.

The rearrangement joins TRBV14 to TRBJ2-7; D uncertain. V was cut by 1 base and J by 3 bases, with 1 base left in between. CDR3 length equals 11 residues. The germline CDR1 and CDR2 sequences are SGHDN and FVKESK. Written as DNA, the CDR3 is TGTGCCAGCAGCCAAGTCTACGAGCAGTACTTC. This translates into CASSQVYEQYF.

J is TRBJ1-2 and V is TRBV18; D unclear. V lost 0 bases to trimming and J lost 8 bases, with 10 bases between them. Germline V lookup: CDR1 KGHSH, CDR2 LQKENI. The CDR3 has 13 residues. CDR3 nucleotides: TGTGCCAGCTCACCACCCAATACGGGGGGCTACACCTTC. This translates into CASSPPNTGGYTF.

In DNA form, the CDR3 reads TGCGCCAGCAGCCCGGGATTTCAAGAGACCCAGTACTTC. Amino acids: CASSPGFQETQYF. V gene TRBV5-1 combines with J gene TRBJ2-5; a weak D match, TRBD2 (5 bases). Trimming cost V 4 bases and J 2 bases, with 9 bases left between them. The germline gives CDR1 SGHRS, CDR2 YFSETQ. This CDR3 is built from 13 residues. Using reference TRBV5-1 and TRBJ2-5 for the parts outside the CDR3, the full variable domain is KAGVTQTPRYLIKTRGQQVTLSCSPISGHRSVSWYQQTPGQGLQFLFEYFSETQRNKGNFPGRFSGRQFSNSRSEMNVSTLELGDSALYLCASSPGFQETQYFGPGTRLLVL.

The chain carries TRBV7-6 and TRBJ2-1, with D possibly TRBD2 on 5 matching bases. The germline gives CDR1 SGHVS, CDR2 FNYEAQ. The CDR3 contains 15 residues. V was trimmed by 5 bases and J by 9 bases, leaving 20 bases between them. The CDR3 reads CASSARPRDNPEQFF. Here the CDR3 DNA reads TGTGCCAGCAGCGCCCGACCCCGGGATAATCCTGAGCAGTTCTTC.

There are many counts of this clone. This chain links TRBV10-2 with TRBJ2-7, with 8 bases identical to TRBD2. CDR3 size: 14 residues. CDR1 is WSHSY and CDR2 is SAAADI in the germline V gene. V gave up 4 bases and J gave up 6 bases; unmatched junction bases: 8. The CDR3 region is CASSVSGSGSEQYF. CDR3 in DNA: TGCGCCAGCAGTGTAAGCGGGAGCGGGAGCGAGCAGTACTTC.

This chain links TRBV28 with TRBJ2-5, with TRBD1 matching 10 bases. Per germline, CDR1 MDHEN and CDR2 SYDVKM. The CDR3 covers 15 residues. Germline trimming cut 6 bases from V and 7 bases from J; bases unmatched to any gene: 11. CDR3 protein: CASSTTGTGAGTQYF. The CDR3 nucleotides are TGTGCCAGCAGCACCACCGGGACAGGGGCAGGGACCCAGTACTTC.

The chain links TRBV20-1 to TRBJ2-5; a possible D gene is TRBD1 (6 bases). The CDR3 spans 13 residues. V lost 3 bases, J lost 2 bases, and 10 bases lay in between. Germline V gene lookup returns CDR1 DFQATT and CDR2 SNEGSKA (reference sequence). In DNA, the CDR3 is TGCAGTGCTAGTACGGACAGACAAGAGACCCAGTACTTC. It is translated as CSASTDRQETQYF.

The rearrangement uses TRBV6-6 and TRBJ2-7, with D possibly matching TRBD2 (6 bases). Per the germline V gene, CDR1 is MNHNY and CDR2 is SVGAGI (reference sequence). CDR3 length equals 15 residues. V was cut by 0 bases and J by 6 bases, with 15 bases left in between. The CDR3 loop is CASSYSRDWGGEQYF. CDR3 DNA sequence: TGTGCCAGCAGTTACTCGCGGGACTGGGGAGGCGAGCAGTACTTC.